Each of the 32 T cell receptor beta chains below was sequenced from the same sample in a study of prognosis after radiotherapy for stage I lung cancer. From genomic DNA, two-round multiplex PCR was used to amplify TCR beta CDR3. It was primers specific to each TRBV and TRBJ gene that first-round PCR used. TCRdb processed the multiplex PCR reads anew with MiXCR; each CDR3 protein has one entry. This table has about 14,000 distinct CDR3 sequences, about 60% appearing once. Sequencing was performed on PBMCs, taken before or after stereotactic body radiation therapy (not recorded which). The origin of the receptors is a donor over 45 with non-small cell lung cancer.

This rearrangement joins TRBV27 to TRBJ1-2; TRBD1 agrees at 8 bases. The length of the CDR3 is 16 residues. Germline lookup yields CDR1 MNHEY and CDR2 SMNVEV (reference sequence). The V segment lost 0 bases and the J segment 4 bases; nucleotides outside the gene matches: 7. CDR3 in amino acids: CASSLSGTGAPYGYTF. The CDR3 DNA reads TGTGCCAGCAGTTTATCCGGGACAGGTGCCCCCTATGGCTACACCTTC.

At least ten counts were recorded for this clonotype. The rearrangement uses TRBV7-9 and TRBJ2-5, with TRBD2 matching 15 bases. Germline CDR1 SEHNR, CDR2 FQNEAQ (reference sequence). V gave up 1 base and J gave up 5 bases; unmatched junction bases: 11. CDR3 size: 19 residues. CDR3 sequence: CASSLGARTSGRALETQYF. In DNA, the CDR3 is TGTGCCAGCAGCTTAGGCGCCAGGACTAGCGGGAGGGCCTTGGAGACCCAGTACTTC.

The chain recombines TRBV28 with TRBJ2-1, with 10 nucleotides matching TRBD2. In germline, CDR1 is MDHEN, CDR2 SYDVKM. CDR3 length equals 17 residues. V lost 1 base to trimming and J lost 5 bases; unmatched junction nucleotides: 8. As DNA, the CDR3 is TGTGCCAGCAGTTTATTGAAAAGTCTAGCGGGAGACAATGAGCAGTTCTTC. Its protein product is CASSLLKSLAGDNEQFF.

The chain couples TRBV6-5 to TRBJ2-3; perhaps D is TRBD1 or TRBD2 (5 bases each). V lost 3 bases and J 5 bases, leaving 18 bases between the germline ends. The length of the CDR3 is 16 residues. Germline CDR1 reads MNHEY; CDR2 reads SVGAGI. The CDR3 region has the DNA TGTGCCAGCAGTTATCGCCCCCCGGGGCAGGGAGATACGCAGTATTTT. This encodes CASSYRPPGQGDTQYF.

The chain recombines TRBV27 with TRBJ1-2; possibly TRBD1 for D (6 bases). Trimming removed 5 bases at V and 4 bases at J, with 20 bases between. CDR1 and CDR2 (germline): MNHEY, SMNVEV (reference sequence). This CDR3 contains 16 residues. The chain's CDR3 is CASSPTAGGAGYGYTF. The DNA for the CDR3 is TGTGCCAGCAGTCCTACTGCGGGGGGCGCCGGCTATGGCTACACCTTC.

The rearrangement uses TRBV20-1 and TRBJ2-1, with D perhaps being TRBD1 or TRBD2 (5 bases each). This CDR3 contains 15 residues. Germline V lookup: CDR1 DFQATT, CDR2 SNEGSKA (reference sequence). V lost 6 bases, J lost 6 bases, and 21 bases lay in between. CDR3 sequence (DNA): TGCAGTGCCCCCCGCCCGAAAGAGGGGAGCAATGAGCAGTTCTTC. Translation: CSAPRPKEGSNEQFF.

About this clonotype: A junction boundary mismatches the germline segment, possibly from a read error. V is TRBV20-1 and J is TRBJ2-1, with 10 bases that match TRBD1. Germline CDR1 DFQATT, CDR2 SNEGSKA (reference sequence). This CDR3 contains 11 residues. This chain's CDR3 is CSAGTGVDQSF. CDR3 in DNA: TGCAGTGCTGGGACAGGGGTTGATCAGTCCTTC.

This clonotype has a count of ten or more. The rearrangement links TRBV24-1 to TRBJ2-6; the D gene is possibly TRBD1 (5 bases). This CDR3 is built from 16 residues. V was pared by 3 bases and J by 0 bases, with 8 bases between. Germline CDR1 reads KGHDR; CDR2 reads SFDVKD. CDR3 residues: CATSDRRASGANVLTF. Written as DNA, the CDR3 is TGTGCCACCAGTGATCGCAGGGCCTCTGGGGCCAACGTCCTGACTTTC.

The CDR3 DNA follows: TGCGCCAGCAGCCAAGATACTCGGCAACCGGGACAGTTCTTC. Its translation: CASSQDTRQPGQFF. The rearrangement uses TRBV4-1 and TRBJ2-1; the D gene is possibly TRBD2 (5 bases). The length of the CDR3 is 14 residues. With 0 bases removed from V and 13 bases from J, the gap between germline ends came to 16 bases. Per the germline V gene, CDR1 is MGHRA and CDR2 is YSYEKL.

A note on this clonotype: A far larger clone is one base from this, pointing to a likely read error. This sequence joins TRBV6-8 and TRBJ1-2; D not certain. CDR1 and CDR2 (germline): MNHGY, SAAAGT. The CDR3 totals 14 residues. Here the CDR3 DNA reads TGTGCCAGCAGTGACTCGGTCTGGAGCTATGGCTACACCTTC. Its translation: CASSDSVWSYGYTF.

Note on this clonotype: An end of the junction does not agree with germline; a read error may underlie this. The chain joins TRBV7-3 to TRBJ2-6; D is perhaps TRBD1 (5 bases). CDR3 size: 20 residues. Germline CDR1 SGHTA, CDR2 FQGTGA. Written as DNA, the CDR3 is TGTGCCAGCAGCTTACGACCACCGGGCCAACGACACTCTGGGGCCAGCGTCGTGACTTTC. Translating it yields CASSLRPPGQRHSGASVVTF.

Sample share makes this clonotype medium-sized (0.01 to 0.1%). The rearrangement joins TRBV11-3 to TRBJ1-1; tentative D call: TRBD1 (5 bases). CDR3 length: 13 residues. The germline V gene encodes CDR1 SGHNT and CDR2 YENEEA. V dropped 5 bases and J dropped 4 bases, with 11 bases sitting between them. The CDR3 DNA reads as TGTGCCAGCAGCCAGGAGGGGTTCACTGAAGCTTTCTTT. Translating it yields CASSQEGFTEAFF.

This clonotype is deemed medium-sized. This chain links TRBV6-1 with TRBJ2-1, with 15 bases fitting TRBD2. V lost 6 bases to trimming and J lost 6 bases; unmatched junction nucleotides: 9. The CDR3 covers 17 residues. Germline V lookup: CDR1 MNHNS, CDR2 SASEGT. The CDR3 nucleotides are TGTGCCAGCAGCGCCATGGGACTAGCGGGAGGCCTCAATGAGCAGTTCTTC. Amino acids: CASSAMGLAGGLNEQFF.

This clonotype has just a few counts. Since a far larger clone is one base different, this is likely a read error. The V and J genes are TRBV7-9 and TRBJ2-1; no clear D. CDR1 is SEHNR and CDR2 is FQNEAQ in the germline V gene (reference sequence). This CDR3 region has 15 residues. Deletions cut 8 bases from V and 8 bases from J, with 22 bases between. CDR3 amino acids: CASGSSGRVLDEQFF. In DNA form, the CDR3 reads TGTGCCAGCGGCTCCTCAGGAAGGGTTTTGGATGAGCAGTTCTTC. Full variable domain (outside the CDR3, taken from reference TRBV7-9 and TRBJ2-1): DTGVSQNPRHKITKRGQNVTFRCDPISEHNRLYWYRQTLGQGPEFLTYFQNEAQLEKSRLLSDRFSAERPKGSFSTLEIQRTEQGDSAMYLCASGSSGRVLDEQFFGPGTRLTVL.

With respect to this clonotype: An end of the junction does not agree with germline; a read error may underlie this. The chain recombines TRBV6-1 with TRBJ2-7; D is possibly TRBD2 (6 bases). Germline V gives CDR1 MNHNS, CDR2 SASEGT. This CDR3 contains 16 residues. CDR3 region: CVSSPQLSGGSYEQYF. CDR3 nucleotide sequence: TGTGTCAGCAGTCCCCAGCTTAGCGGAGGCTCCTACGAGCAGTACTTC.

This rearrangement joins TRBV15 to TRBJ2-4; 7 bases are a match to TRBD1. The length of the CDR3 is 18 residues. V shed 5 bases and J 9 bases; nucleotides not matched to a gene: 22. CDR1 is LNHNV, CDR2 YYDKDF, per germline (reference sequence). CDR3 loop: CATSGVGQGGLQKRIQYF. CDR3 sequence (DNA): TGTGCCACCAGCGGAGTGGGGCAAGGGGGCCTCCAAAAACGCATTCAGTACTTC.

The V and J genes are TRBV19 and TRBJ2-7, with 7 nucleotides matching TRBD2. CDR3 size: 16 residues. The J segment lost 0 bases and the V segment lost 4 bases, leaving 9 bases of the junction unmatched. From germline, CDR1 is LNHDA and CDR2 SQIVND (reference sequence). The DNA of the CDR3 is TGTGCCAGTAGTAACCTAGCTAGCGGTTTCTCCTACGAGCAGTACTTC. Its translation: CASSNLASGFSYEQYF.

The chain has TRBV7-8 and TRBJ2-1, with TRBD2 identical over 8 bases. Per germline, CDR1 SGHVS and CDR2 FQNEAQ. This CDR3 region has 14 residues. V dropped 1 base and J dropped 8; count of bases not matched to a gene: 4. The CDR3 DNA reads TGTGCCAGCAGCTTAGAGCTAGCGGGCTATGAGCAGTTCTTC. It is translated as CASSLELAGYEQFF. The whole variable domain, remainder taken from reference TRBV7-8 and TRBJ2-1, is GAGVSQSPRYKVAKRGQDVALRCDPISGHVSLFWYQQALGQGPEFLTYFQNEAQLDKSGLPSDRFFAERPEGSVSTLKIQRTQQEDSAVYLCASSLELAGYEQFFGPGTRLTVL.

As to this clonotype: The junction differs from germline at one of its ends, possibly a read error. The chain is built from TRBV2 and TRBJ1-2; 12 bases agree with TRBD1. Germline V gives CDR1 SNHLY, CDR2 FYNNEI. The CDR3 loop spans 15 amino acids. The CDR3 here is CAGSEGTGGALGYTF. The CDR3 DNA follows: TGTGCCGGCAGTGAAGGGACAGGGGGCGCGCTAGGCTACACCTTC.

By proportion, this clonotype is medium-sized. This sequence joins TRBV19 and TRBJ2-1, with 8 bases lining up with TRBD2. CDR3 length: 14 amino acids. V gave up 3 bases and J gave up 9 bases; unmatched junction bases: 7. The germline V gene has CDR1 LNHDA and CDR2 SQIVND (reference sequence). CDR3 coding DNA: TGTGCCAGTAGTATCGGAATAGCGGGAAGTGAGCAGTTCTTC. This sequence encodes CASSIGIAGSEQFF.

CDR3 coding DNA: TGTGCCAGCAACTATGGCGGGGAGCTGTTTTTT. Protein sequence: CASNYGGELFF. The chain couples TRBV11-3 to TRBJ2-2; no definite D call. Trimming took off 7 bases at V and 7 bases at J, with 7 bases between the two ends. This CDR3 has 11 amino acids. Germline V gives CDR1 SGHNT, CDR2 YENEEA.

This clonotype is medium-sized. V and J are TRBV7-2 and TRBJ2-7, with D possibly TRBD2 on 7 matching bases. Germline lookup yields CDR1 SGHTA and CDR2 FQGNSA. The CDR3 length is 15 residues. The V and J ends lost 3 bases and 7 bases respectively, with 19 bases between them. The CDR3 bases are TGTGCCAGCAGCTTGGGGGGGGCGGGACCCCTTGAGCAGTACTTC. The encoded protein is CASSLGGAGPLEQYF.

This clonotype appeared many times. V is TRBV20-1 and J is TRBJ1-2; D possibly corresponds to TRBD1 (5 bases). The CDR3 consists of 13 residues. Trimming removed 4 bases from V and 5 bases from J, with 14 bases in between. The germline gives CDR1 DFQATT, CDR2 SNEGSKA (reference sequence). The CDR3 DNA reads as TGCAGTGCTAAATTGGGGCTTGGGTATGGCTACACCTTC. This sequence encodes CSAKLGLGYGYTF.

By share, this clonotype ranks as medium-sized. The CDR3 reads CATSDFTAYNEQFF. CDR3 sequence (DNA): TGTGCCACCAGTGATTTTACAGCCTACAATGAGCAGTTCTTC. The chain carries TRBV24-1 and TRBJ2-1; D gene unclear. The V gene's germline CDR1 is KGHDR and CDR2 SFDVKD. This CDR3 has 14 amino acids. Trimming shortened V by 1 base and J by 2 bases, and 5 bases separated the two germline ends.

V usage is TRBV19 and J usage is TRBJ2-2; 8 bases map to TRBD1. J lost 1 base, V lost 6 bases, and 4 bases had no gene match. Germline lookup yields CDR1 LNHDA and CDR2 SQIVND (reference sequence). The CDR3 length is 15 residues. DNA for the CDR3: TGTGCCAGTAGGAGGGACAGGATGAACACCGGGGAGCTGTTTTTT. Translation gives CASRRDRMNTGELFF.

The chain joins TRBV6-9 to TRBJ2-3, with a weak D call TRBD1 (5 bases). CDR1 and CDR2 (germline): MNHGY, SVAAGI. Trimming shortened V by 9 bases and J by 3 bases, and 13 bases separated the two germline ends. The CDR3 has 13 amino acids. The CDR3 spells CASSGHGTDTQYF. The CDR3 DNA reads TGTGCCAGTTCAGGGCATGGGACAGATACGCAGTATTTT.

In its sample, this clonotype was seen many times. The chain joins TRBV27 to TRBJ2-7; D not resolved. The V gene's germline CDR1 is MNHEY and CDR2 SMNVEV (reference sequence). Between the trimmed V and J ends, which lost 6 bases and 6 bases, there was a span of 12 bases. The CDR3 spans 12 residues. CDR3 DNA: TGTGCCAGCAGCCACTCGAGGTCCGAGCAGTACTTC. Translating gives CASSHSRSEQYF.

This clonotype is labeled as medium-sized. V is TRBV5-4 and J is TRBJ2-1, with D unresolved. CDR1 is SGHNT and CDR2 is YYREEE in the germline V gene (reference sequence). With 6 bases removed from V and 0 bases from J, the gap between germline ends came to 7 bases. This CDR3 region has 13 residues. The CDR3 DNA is TGTGCCAGCATCAACGGCTCCTACAATGAGCAGTTCTTC. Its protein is CASINGSYNEQFF.

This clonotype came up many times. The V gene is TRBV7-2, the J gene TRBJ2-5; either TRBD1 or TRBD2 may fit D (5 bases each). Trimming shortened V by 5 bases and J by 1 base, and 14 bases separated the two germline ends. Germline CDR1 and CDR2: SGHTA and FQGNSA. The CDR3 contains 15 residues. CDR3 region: CASSLSIGTQETQYF. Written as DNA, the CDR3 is TGTGCCAGCAGCCTTAGTATTGGGACCCAAGAGACCCAGTACTTC. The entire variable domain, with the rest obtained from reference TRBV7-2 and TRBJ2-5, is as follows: GAGVSQSPSNKVTEKGKDVELRCDPISGHTALYWYRQSLGQGLEFLIYFQGNSAPDKSGLPSDRFSAERTGGSVSTLTIQRTQQEDSAVYLCASSLSIGTQETQYFGPGTRLLVL.

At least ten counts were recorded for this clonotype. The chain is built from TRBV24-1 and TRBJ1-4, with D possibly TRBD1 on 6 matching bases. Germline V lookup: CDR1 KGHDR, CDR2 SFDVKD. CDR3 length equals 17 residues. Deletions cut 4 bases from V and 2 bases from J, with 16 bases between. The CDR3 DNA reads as TGTGCCACCAGTGACGGCTCGTGGGGGCTTACTAATGAAAAACTGTTTTTT. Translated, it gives CATSDGSWGLTNEKLFF.

The CDR3: CSARANLGTGGGTDTQYF. The CDR3 DNA reads TGCAGTGCTAGAGCCAATTTGGGGACAGGGGGCGGCACAGATACGCAGTATTTT. This chain joins TRBV20-1 and TRBJ2-3; 12 nucleotides line up with TRBD1. The V segment lost 1 base and the J segment 1 base; nucleotides outside the gene matches: 9. CDR1 is DFQATT and CDR2 is SNEGSKA in the germline V gene (reference sequence). This CDR3 spans 18 amino acids.

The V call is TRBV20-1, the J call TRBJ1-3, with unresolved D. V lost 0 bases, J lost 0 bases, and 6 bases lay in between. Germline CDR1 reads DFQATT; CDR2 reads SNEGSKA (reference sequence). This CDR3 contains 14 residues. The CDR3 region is CSARDQISGNTIYF. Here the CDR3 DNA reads TGCAGTGCTAGAGATCAGATCTCTGGAAACACCATATATTTT.